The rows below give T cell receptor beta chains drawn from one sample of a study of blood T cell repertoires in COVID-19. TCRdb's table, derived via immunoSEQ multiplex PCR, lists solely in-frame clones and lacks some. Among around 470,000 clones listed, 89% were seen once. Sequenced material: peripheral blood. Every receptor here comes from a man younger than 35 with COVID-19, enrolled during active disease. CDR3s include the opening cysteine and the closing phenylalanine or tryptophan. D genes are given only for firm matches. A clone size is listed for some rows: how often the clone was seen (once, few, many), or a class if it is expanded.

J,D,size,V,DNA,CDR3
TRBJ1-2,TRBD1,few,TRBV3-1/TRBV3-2,TGTGCCAGCAGCACCACAGGGGGTGCCTATGGCTACACCTTC,CASSTTGGAYGYTF
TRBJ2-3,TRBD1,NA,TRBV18,TGTGCCAGCTCAATGACAGGGGGGACAGATACGCAGTATTTT,CASSMTGGTDTQYF
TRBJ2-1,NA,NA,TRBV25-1,TGTGCCAGCAGTGAATTTGGGCTGATGGGTAATGAGCAGTTCTTC,CASSEFGLMGNEQFF
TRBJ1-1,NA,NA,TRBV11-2,TGTGCCAGCAGCTTAGCAGGGACACCAAACACTGAAGCTTTCTTT,CASSLAGTPNTEAFF
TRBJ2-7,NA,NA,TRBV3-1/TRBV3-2,TGTGCCAGCAGCCGAGGCGGAGACGAGCAGTACTTC,CASSRGGDEQYF
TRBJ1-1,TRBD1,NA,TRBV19,TGTGCCAGTAGCCAACAGGGGGATTTTACTGAAGCTTTCTTT,CASSQQGDFTEAFF
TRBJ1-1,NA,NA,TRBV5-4,TGTGCCAGCAGCAAAGCCCAGGGGATGAACACTGAAGCTTTCTTT,CASSKAQGMNTEAFF
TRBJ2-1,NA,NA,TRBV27,TGTGCCAGCAGTTTCTTTTCAGGGATCAATGAGCAGTTCTTC,CASSFFSGINEQFF
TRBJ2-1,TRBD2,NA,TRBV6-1,TGTGCCAGCAGTGATGCGAGCGGGAGTCCGGAGCAGTTCTTC,CASSDASGSPEQFF
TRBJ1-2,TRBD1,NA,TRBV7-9,TGTGCCAGCAGCCAGGACAGGGAGGACGGCTACACCTTC,CASSQDREDGYTF
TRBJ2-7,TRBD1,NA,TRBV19,TGTGCCAGTAGTATGTATTCCAGGGGGCTCGACGAGCAGTACTTC,CASSMYSRGLDEQYF
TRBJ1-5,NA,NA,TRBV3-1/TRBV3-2,TGTGCCAGCAGCCAAGACCCAGGGGAGGGGCAGCCCCAGCATTTT,CASSQDPGEGQPQHF
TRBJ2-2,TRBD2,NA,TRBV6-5,TGTGCCAGCAGTTACGAAGCGGGGGGGAACACCGGGGAGCTGTTTTTT,CASSYEAGGNTGELFF
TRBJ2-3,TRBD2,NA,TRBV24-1,TGTGCCACCTCGGGGGAGGGGACTAGCGGCCGTTACACAGATACGCAGTATTTT,CATSGEGTSGRYTDTQYF
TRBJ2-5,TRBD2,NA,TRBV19,TGTGCCAGTAGTACCTTAGCGGGAGAGACCCAGTACTTC,CASSTLAGETQYF
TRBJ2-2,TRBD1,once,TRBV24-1,TGTGCCACCAGTGATAGACTCTCAGGGGGAGAAGAGGCCGGGGAGCTGTTTTTT,CATSDRLSGGEEAGELFF
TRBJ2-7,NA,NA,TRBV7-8,TGTGCCAGCAGCTTAGAGGGGGGGAGCTCCTACGAGCAGTACTTC,CASSLEGGSSYEQYF
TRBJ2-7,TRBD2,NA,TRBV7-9,TGTGCCAGCAGCTTAGCGAGGACTAGCGGGAGCGGCGAGCAGTACTTC,CASSLARTSGSGEQYF
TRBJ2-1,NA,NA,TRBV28,TGTGCCAGCAGTTTCTCCAATGAGCAGTTCTTC,CASSFSNEQFF
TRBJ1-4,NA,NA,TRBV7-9,TGTGCCAGCAGCCGACGAACAGACGGTAATGAAAAACTGTTTTTT,CASSRRTDGNEKLFF
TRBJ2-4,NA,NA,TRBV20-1,TGCAGTGCTGTAGACAGAAACATTCAGTACTTC,CSAVDRNIQYF
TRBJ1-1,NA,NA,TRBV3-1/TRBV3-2,TGTGCCAGCAGCCCTCAGACAGGGAACACTGAAGCTTTCTTT,CASSPQTGNTEAFF
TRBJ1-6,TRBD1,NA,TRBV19,TGTGCCAGTAGCCCTCCTTTCGCCAGGGGGATGGCTTCACCCCTCCACTTT,CASSPPFARGMASPLHF
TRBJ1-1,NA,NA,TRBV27,TGTGCCAGCAGTCCTAGGACTTCCCCCTTTTTTGGTGAAGCTTTCTTT,CASSPRTSPFFGEAFF
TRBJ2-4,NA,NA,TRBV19,TGTGCCAGTAGTATAGATCTGGCCAAAAACATTCAGTACTTC,CASSIDLAKNIQYF
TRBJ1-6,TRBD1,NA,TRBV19,TGTGCCAGTAGTATCCGACAGGGCGGAGGTAATAATTCACCCCTCCACTTT,CASSIRQGGGNNSPLHF
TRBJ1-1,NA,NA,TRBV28,TGTGCCAGCAGTAACGGCCAACTAGACACTGAAGCTTTCTTT,CASSNGQLDTEAFF
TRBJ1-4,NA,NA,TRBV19,TGTGCCAGTAGTATTTGGTCGACAGAGCCTGAAAAACTGTTTTTT,CASSIWSTEPEKLFF
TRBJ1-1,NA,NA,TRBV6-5,TGTGCCAGCAGCCGGGACTCAGGGAACACTGAAGCTTTCTTT,CASSRDSGNTEAFF
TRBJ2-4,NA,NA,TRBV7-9,TGTGCCAGCAGCTTAAAAAGGGGTCTTCGGAGCATTCAGTACTTC,CASSLKRGLRSIQYF
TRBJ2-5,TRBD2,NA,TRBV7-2,TGTGCCAGCAGCTTAGGGGGGGCTAGCGGGAGGTGGACCCAGTACTTC,CASSLGGASGRWTQYF
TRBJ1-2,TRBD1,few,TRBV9,TGTGCCAGCAGCCCCCGTGCAGGGGGACCCAACTATGGCTACACCTTC,CASSPRAGGPNYGYTF
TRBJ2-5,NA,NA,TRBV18,TGTGCCAGCTCACCCAGGCCCAGCGGATCCCAAGAGACCCAGTACTTC,CASSPRPSGSQETQYF
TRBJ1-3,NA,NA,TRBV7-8,TGTGCCAGCAGCTTATTGCGCGGACTCGAAGACACCATATATTTT,CASSLLRGLEDTIYF
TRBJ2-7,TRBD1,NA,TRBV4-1,TGCGCCAGCCGCGGGGGGACAGGGGGCGACGAGCAGTACTTC,CASRGGTGGDEQYF
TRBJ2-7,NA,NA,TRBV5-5,TGTGCCAGCTCGGTGCCGGGACAAAGACCGTACGAGCAGTACTTC,CASSVPGQRPYEQYF
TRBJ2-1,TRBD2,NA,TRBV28,TGTGCCAGCAGTTTATCTGGACTAGCGGCTAATGAGCAGTTCTTC,CASSLSGLAANEQFF
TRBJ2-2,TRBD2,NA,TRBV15,TGTGCCACCAGCAGAGATCTAGGACTAGCGGAAAACACCGGGGAGCTGTTTTTT,CATSRDLGLAENTGELFF
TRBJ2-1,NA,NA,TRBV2,TGTGCCAGCAACAACAACCTGGACAATGAGCAGTTCTTC,CASNNNLDNEQFF
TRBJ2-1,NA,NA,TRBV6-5,TGTGCCAGCAGTTACTCGAGAACTACCCACGCCCGGCTCTTC,CASSYSRTTHARLF
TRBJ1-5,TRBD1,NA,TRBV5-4,TGTGCCAGCAGCGTCCAGGGGGATCAGCCCCAGCATTTT,CASSVQGDQPQHF
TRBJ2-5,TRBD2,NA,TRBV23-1,TGCGCCAGCACTCAAACTTTAGCGGGGCCTCAAGAGACCCAGTACTTC,CASTQTLAGPQETQYF
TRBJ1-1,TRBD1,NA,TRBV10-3,TGTGCCAGTCAGGGGGCTGAAGCTTTCTTT,CASQGAEAFF
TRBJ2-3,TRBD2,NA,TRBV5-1,TGCGCCAGCAGGTTCCTAGCGGGTACAGATACGCAGTATTTT,CASRFLAGTDTQYF
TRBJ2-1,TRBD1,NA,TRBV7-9,TGTGCCAGCAGCTTAGGACAGGGCCTCAATGAGCAGTTCTTC,CASSLGQGLNEQFF
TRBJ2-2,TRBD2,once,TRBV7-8,TGTGCCAGCAGCCCTACAATGTCCGTAGCGGGAGGAATAGACACCGGGGAGCTGTTTTTT,CASSPTMSVAGGIDTGELFF
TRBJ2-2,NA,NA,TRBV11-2,TGTGCCAGCAGCTTCCCCCAGGCCGGGGAGCTGTTTTTT,CASSFPQAGELFF